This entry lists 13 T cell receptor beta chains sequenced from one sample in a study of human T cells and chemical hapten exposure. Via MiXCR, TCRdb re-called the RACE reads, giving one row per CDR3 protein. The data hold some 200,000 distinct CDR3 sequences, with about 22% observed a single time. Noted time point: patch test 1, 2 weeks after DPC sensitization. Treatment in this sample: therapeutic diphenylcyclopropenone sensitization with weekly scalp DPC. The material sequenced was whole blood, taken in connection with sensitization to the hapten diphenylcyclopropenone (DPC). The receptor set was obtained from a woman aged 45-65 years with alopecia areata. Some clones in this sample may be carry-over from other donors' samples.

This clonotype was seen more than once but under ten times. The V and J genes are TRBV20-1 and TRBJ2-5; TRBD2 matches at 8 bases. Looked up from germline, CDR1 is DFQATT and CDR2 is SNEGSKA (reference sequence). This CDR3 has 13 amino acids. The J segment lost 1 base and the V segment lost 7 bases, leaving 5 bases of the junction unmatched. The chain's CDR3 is CSVRGGGQETQYF. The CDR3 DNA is TGCAGTGTTCGGGGGGGTGGCCAAGAGACCCAGTACTTC.

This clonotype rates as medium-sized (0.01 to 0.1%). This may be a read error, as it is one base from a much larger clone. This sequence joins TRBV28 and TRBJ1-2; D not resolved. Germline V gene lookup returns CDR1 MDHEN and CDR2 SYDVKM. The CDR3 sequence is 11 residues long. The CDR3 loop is CASSFAQLYNF. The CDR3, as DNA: TGTGCCAGCAGTTTCGCACAGCTCTACAACTTC.

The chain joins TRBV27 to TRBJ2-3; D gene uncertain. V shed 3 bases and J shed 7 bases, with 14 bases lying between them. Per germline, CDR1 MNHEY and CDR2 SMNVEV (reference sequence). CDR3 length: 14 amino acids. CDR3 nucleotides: TGTGCCAGCAGTTTGGCACAGCTTGGGAATACGCAGTATTTT. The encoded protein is CASSLAQLGNTQYF.

The CDR3 region has the DNA TGCAGTGGGCGGGACAACTCCTACGAGCAGTACTTC. Protein sequence: CSGRDNSYEQYF. This rearrangement joins TRBV20-1 to TRBJ2-7; D could derive from TRBD1 or TRBD2 (6 bases each). Trimming removed 7 bases at V and 0 bases at J, with 10 bases between. CDR3 length: 12 residues. The V gene's germline CDR1 is DFQATT and CDR2 SNEGSKA (reference sequence).

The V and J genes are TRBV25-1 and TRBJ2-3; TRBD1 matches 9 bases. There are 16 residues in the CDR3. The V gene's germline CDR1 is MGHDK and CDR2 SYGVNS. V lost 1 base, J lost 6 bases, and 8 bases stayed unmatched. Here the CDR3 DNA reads TGTGCCAGCAGTGAATGGGGGGGGACAGGGAAGGATACGCAGTATTTT. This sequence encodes CASSEWGGTGKDTQYF.

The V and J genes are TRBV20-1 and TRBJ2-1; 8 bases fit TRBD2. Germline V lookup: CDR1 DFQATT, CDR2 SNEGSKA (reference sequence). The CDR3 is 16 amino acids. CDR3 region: CSVSHGIAGSYNEQFF. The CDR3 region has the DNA TGCAGCGTGTCTCACGGAATAGCGGGGAGCTACAATGAGCAGTTCTTC.

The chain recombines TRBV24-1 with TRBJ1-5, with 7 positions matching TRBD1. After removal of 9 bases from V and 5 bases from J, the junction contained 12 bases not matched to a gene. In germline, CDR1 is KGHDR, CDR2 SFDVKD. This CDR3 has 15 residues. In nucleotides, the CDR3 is TGTGCCACCCAGGAAGGGGGCTCTTCCGATCAGCCCCAGCATTTT. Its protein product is CATQEGGSSDQPQHF.

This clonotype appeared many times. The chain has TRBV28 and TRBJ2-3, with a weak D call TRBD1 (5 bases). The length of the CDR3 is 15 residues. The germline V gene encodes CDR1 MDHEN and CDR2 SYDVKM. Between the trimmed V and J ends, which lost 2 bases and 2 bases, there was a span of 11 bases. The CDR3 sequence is CASSLDSFYTDTQYF. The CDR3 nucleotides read TGTGCCAGCAGTTTAGACAGTTTTTACACAGATACGCAGTATTTT.

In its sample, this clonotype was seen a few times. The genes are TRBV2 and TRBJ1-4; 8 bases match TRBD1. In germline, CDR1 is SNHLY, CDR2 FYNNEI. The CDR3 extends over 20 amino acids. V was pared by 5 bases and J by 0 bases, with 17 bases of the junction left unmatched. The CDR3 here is CASSRGAGTGSRATNEKLFF. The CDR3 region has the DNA TGTGCCAGCAGTCGCGGGGCCGGGACAGGCTCTCGTGCAACTAATGAAAAACTGTTTTTT.

The CDR3 spells CASSPRLAGGGEETQYF. The CDR3 nucleotides read TGCGCCAGCAGCCCGAGACTAGCGGGCGGGGGCGAAGAGACCCAGTACTTC. The chain employs TRBV5-1 and TRBJ2-5, with 10 bases aligning to TRBD2. Germline V lookup: CDR1 SGHRS, CDR2 YFSETQ. With 4 bases clipped from V and 3 bases from J, the junction kept 12 bases outside the gene matches. The CDR3 is 17 amino acids.

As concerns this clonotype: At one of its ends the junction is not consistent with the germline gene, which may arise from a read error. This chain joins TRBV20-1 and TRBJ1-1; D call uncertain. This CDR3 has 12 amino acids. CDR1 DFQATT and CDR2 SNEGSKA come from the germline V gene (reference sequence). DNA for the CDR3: TGCAGTGCTAGAGATCCCCCCGCTGATGCTTTCTTT. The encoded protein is CSARDPPADAFF.

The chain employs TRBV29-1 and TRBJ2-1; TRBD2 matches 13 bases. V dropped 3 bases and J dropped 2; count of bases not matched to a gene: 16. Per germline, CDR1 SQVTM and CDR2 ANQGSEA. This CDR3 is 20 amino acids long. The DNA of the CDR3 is TGCAGCGTTGACCTATATCCCCTTACCGGGACTAGCGGGACCTACAATGAGCAGTTCTTC. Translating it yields CSVDLYPLTGTSGTYNEQFF.

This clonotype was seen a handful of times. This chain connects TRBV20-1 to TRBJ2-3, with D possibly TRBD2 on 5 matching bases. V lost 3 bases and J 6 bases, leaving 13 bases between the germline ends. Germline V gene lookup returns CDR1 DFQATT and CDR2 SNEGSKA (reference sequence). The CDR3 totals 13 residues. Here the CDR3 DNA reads TGCAGTGCTAGGTCTAGCCCCACGGATACGCAGTATTTT. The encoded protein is CSARSSPTDTQYF.